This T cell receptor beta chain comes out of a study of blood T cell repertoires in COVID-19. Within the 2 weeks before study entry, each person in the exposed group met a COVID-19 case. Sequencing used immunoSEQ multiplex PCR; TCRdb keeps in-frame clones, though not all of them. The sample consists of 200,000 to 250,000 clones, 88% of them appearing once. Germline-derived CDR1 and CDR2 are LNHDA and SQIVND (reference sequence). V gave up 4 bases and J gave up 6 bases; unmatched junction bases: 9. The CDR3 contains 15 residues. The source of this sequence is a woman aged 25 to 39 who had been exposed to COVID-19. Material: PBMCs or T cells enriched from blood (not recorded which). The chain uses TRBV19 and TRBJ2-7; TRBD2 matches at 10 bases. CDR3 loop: CASSTSAGGPSEQYF. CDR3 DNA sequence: TGTGCCAGTAGTACCTCAGCGGGAGGGCCATCCGAGCAGTACTTC.